This T cell receptor beta chain appears in the sequencing data of a study of T cell changes during pregnancy in multiple sclerosis. From germline, CDR1 is ENHRY and CDR2 SYGVKD. The CDR3 runs to 14 residues. The germline V and J ends were trimmed by 2 bases and 5 bases, with 12 bases remaining between them. Clones were sequenced by immunoSEQ multiplex PCR, and TCRdb holds only the in-frame ones, with some missing. The data show under 70,000 clones, with 90% to 95% seen just once and over 1% held by the top ten. The sample was peripheral blood, taken after pregnancy. The chain is built from TRBV10-3 and TRBJ2-5, with a tentative D call TRBD1 (7 bases). This TCR came from a female donor in good health, enrolled as a control in a pregnancy study. The CDR3 loop reads CAISELGGQETQYF. In DNA form, the CDR3 reads TGTGCCATCAGTGAGCTCGGGGGACAGGAGACCCAGTACTTC.